A single TCR beta chain is shown here with its context. Its antigen remains unknown. The sample originates from a study of cytomegalovirus exposure and HLA in healthy donors. Assay: immunoSEQ multiplex PCR; the TCRdb copy retains only in-frame clones and omits some. The table has about 150,000 clones, approximately 86% seen once. Findings of the study overall: The study flagged about 150 TCR beta chains as cytomegalovirus-associated. Rarity held for most TCR sequences, but there were some public TCRs that occurred in many donors.

Trimming cost V 3 bases and J 4 bases, with 9 bases left between them. The germline CDR1 and CDR2 sequences are MNHEY and SMNVEV (reference sequence). The CDR3 covers 13 residues. The V gene is TRBV27, the J gene TRBJ1-1; D is uncertain. This sequence originates from a human donor in good health. The sample consisted of PBMCs. CDR3 nucleotides: TGTGCCAGCAGTTTGGCGGTTCGCACTGAAGCTTTCTTT. The encoded protein is CASSLAVRTEAFF.